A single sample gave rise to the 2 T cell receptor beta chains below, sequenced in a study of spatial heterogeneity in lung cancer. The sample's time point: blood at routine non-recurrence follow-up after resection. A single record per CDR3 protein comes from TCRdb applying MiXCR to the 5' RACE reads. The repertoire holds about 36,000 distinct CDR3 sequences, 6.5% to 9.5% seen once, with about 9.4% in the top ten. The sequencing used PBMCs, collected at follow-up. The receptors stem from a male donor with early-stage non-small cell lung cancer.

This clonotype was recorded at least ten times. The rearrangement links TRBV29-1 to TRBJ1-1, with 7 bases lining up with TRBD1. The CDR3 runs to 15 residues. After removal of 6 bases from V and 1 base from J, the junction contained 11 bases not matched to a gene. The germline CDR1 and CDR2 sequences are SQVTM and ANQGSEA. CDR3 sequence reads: CSVPSTGLKNTEAFF. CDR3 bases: TGCAGCGTCCCCTCGACAGGGCTAAAGAACACTGAAGCTTTCTTT.

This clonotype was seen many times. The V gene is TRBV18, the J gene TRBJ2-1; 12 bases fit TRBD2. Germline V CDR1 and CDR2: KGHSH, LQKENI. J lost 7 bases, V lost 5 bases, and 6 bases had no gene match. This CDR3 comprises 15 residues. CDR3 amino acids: CASSVLAGGQNEQFF. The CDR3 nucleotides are TGTGCCAGCTCAGTTCTAGCGGGGGGGCAGAATGAGCAGTTCTTC.